A selection of T cell receptor beta chains follows, all from one sample in a study of cytomegalovirus exposure and HLA in healthy donors. Data came from immunoSEQ multiplex PCR; TCRdb stores just in-frame clones and leaves some out. The sample carries 150,000 or so clones, about 75% recorded once. Sample: PBMCs. The receptors derive from a woman in her thirties or forties in good health and CMV-seropositive. CDR3s include the opening cysteine and the closing phenylalanine or tryptophan. The D gene is left open where the match is weak. The size field is filled for only some rows; it gives once, few, many or a size class.

v_call	j_call	clone_size	d_call	cdr3_aa	cdr3_nt
TRBV5-8	TRBJ1-1	.	.	CASSRILNTEAFF	TGTGCCAGCAGCCGTATTCTGAACACTGAAGCTTTCTTT
TRBV7-2	TRBJ2-3	.	TRBD2	CASSHPGLAGGSRPDTQYF	TGTGCCAGCAGCCATCCGGGACTAGCGGGAGGTTCCCGCCCAGATACGCAGTATTTT
TRBV6-5	TRBJ2-1	.	.	CASSYGGGSLTDEQFF	TGTGCCAGCAGTTACGGCGGGGGCTCTTTAACGGATGAGCAGTTCTTC
TRBV7-8	TRBJ2-3	.	TRBD1	CASSLEGTASTDTQYF	TGTGCCAGCAGCTTAGAGGGGACAGCTAGCACAGATACGCAGTATTTT
TRBV7-9	TRBJ2-7	.	.	CASSFGPGVYEQYF	TGTGCCAGCAGCTTTGGGCCCGGTGTGTACGAGCAGTACTTC
TRBV6-1	TRBJ1-2	.	.	CASSDAGVNYGYTF	TGTGCCAGCAGCGATGCAGGGGTTAACTATGGCTACACCTTC
TRBV29-1	TRBJ2-7	.	TRBD1	CSVPLGTGFSLLGEQYF	TGCAGCGTTCCGCTCGGGACAGGGTTTTCCTTACTTGGTGAGCAGTACTTC
TRBV5-6	TRBJ1-4	once	.	CASSWTGTPNEKLFF	TGTGCCAGCAGCTGGACCGGGACACCTAATGAAAAACTGTTTTTT
TRBV6-6	TRBJ2-7	few	TRBD2	CASNLGTSGGYEQYF	TGTGCCAGCAATCTCGGGACTAGCGGGGGTTACGAGCAGTACTTC
TRBV19	TRBJ2-2	few	.	CASSIVFRLTGELFF	TGTGCCAGTAGTATAGTATTCCGTCTTACCGGGGAGCTGTTTTTT
TRBV7-9	TRBJ2-2	.	.	CASSSYTGELFF	TGTGCCAGCAGCTCCTACACCGGGGAGCTGTTTTTT
TRBV7-2	TRBJ2-3	.	.	CASSRPGGHTDTQYF	TGTGCCAGCAGCAGACCCGGAGGCCACACAGATACGCAGTATTTT
TRBV5-1	TRBJ2-3	.	TRBD2	CASRGTSGSVTDTQYF	TGCGCCAGCAGAGGGACTAGCGGGAGTGTAACAGATACGCAGTATTTT
TRBV6-6	TRBJ1-5	.	.	CASSYSRVISNQPQHF	TGTGCCAGCAGTTACTCGAGGGTAATAAGCAATCAGCCCCAGCATTTT
TRBV7-2	TRBJ2-7	.	TRBD2	CASSLGLADRSYEQYF	TGTGCCAGCAGCTTGGGACTAGCGGATCGTTCCTACGAGCAGTACTTC
TRBV5-1	TRBJ2-7	.	TRBD2	CASSRTLAGPAYEQYF	TGCGCCAGCAGCAGGACTCTAGCGGGGCCTGCCTACGAGCAGTACTTC
TRBV28	TRBJ1-1	few	.	CASSLRQGNTEAFF	TGTGCCAGCAGTTTACGGCAGGGGAACACTGAAGCTTTCTTT
TRBV7-9	TRBJ2-7	.	.	CASSQDWQGILDEQYF	TGTGCCAGCAGCCAAGATTGGCAGGGGATTTTGGACGAGCAGTACTTC
TRBV11-3	TRBJ2-1	.	TRBD2	CASSLLAGRYNEQFF	TGTGCCAGCAGCCTACTAGCGGGCAGGTACAATGAGCAGTTCTTC
TRBV19	TRBJ2-2	.	TRBD1	CASTRQGGTGELFF	TGTGCCAGTACGCGACAGGGTGGCACCGGGGAGCTGTTTTTT
TRBV19	TRBJ2-2	.	TRBD2	CASRRREGPDTGELFF	TGTGCCAGTAGAAGGCGGGAGGGCCCGGACACCGGGGAGCTGTTTTTT
TRBV7-9	TRBJ2-7	few	.	CASSFLEYEQYF	TGTGCCAGCAGCTTTTTAGAGTACGAGCAGTACTTC
TRBV7-9	TRBJ2-2	.	TRBD2	CASSLAASGRVNTGELFF	TGTGCCAGCAGCTTAGCGGCTAGCGGGAGGGTAAACACCGGGGAGCTGTTTTTT
TRBV15	TRBJ2-7	.	TRBD1	CATNLTKGPLRGYEQYF	TGTGCCACCAACCTCACCAAGGGGCCCCTCAGGGGGTACGAGCAGTACTTC
TRBV29-1	TRBJ1-1	once	.	CSVEGGTNTEAFF	TGCAGCGTTGAAGGTGGGACAAACACTGAAGCTTTCTTT
TRBV11-2	TRBJ1-6	.	.	CASSFEGHSPLHF	TGTGCCAGCAGCTTTGAGGGCCATTCACCCCTCCACTTT
TRBV2	TRBJ2-7	.	.	CASSEGKGVYEQYF	TGTGCCAGCAGTGAAGGGAAGGGGGTCTACGAGCAGTACTTC
TRBV9	TRBJ2-2	.	.	CASSATASVATGELFF	TGTGCCAGCAGCGCTACCGCTAGCGTCGCCACCGGGGAGCTGTTTTTT
TRBV28	TRBJ2-1	.	TRBD2	CAMASGLSYNEQFF	TGTGCCATGGCTAGCGGCCTATCCTACAATGAGCAGTTCTTC
TRBV2	TRBJ1-4	.	.	CASSVSLTNEKLFF	TGTGCCAGCAGTGTTTCACTTACTAATGAAAAACTGTTTTTT
TRBV15	TRBJ1-5	.	TRBD1	CATSGTAGQPQHF	TGTGCCACCAGCGGGACAGCTGGTCAGCCCCAGCATTTT
TRBV30	TRBJ2-7	.	TRBD2	CAWSTTSGPYEQYF	TGTGCCTGGAGTACCACTAGCGGCCCCTACGAGCAGTACTTC
TRBV4-1	TRBJ1-2	.	.	CASSPEAGGAPTNYGYTF	TGCGCCAGCAGCCCGGAGGCGGGAGGGGCACCTACTAACTATGGCTACACCTTC
TRBV5-4	TRBJ2-7	.	.	CASSLPGNYEQYF	TGTGCCAGCAGCTTGCCGGGGAACTACGAGCAGTACTTC
TRBV2	TRBJ1-4	few	.	CASMEGSNEKLFF	TGTGCCAGCATGGAGGGATCTAATGAAAAACTGTTTTTT